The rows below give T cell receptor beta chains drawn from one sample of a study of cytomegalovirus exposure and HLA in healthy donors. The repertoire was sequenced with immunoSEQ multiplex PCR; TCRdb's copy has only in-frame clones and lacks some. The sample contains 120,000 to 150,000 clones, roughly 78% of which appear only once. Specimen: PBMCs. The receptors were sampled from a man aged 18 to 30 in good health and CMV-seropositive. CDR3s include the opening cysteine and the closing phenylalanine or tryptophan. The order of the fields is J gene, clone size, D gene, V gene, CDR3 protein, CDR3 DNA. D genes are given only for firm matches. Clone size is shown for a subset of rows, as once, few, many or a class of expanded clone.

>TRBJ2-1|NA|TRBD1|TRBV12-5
CASGPRDRGQTYYNEQFF
TGTGCTAGTGGTCCTCGGGACAGGGGCCAAACTTACTACAATGAGCAGTTCTTC
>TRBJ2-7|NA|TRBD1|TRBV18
CASSPLQGDDEQYF
TGTGCCAGCTCACCACTACAGGGGGACGACGAGCAGTACTTC
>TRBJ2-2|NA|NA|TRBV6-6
CASSYYPTEVSYELFF
TGTGCCAGCAGTTACTATCCGACAGAGGTCTCGTATGAGCTGTTTTTT
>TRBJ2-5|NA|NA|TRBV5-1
CASSVKGETQYF
TGCGCCAGCAGCGTTAAGGGGGAGACCCAGTACTTC
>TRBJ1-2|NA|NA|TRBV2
CASSERGFYGYTF
TGTGCCAGCAGTGAAAGGGGGTTCTATGGCTACACCTTC
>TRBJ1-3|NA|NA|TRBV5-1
CASSWGLGNTIYF
TGCGCCAGCAGCTGGGGCCTTGGAAACACCATATATTTT
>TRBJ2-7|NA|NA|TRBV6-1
CASSESRGSEQYF
TGTGCCAGCAGTGAAAGTAGAGGGTCCGAGCAGTACTTC
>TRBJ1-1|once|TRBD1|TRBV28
CASSPGLGQVRTEAFF
TGTGCCAGCAGTCCCGGCCTGGGACAGGTACGGACTGAAGCTTTCTTT
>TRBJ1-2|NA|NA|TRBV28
CASSPGGGSYGYTF
TGTGCCAGCAGTCCTGGGGGGGGCAGCTATGGCTACACCTTC
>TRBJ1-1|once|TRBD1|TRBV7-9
CASSLAGTAEAFF
TGTGCCAGCAGCTTGGCCGGGACAGCTGAAGCTTTCTTT
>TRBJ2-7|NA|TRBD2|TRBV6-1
CASSGAGSSGFSYEQYF
TGTGCCAGCAGTGGGGCAGGGAGTAGCGGGTTCTCCTACGAGCAGTACTTC
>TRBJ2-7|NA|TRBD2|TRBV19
CASSISGTSYEQYF
TGTGCCAGTAGTATTAGCGGGACATCCTACGAGCAGTACTTC
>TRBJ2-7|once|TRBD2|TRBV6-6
CASRLGTSGRTYEQYF
TGTGCCAGCAGGTTGGGGACTAGCGGGAGAACCTACGAGCAGTACTTC
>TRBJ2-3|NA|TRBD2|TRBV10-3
CATSAGVTDTQYF
TGTGCCACGTCAGCGGGAGTAACAGATACGCAGTATTTT
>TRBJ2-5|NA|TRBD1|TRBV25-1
CASSGPGQAQETQYF
TGTGCCAGCAGTGGCCCCGGACAGGCACAAGAGACCCAGTACTTC
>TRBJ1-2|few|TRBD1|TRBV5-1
CASSSKSGTGGFGYTF
TGCGCCAGCAGCTCAAAGTCTGGGACAGGGGGCTTTGGCTACACCTTC
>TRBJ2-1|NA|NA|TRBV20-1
CSAPRGEQFF
TGCAGTGCCCCTAGAGGCGAGCAGTTCTTC
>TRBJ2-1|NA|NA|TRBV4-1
CASSQEERGYNEQFF
TGCGCCAGCAGCCAAGAGGAGAGAGGTTACAATGAGCAGTTCTTC
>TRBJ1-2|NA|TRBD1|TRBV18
CASSPEQGAQGGYTF
TGTGCCAGCTCACCCGAACAGGGGGCGCAGGGTGGCTACACCTTC
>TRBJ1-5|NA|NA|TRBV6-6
CASSSWGGWDQPQHF
TGTGCCAGCAGCTCCTGGGGGGGTTGGGATCAGCCCCAGCATTTT
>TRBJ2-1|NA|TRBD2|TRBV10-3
CAIKGTSGGGYNEQFF
TGTGCCATCAAAGGGACTAGCGGAGGGGGGTACAATGAGCAGTTCTTC
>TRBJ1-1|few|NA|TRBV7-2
CASSSNGNLNTEAFF
TGTGCCAGCAGCTCTAACGGGAACCTGAACACTGAAGCTTTCTTT
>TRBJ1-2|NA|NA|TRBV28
CASRGRGSFGYTF
TGTGCCAGCAGGGGCAGGGGCTCATTTGGCTACACCTTC
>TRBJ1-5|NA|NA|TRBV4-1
CASSQFQYRVDSNQPQHF
TGCGCCAGCAGCCAATTCCAATACAGGGTAGATAGCAATCAGCCCCAGCATTTT